These 17 T cell receptor beta chains came from one sample sequenced in a study of cytomegalovirus exposure and HLA in healthy donors. The data were produced by immunoSEQ multiplex PCR, yet TCRdb's version contains in-frame clones alone and is incomplete. The sample contains a few hundred thousand clones, more than 85% of which appear only once. The material sequenced was PBMCs. These receptors came from a man aged 18 to 35 in good health and CMV-seropositive.

This clone was seen just once. This sequence joins TRBV6-4 and TRBJ2-3; TRBD2 aligns across 9 bases. Germline V gives CDR1 MRHNA, CDR2 SNTAGT. With V trimmed by 4 bases and J by 4 bases, 3 bases remained unmatched. CDR3 length equals 14 residues. CDR3 protein: CASSVAGEADTQYF. The DNA for the CDR3 is TGTGCCAGCAGTGTAGCGGGAGAAGCAGATACGCAGTATTTT.

V is TRBV5-1 and J is TRBJ2-2; 10 nucleotides align to TRBD1. The CDR3 consists of 18 residues. Germline V gene sequence: CDR1 SGHRS, CDR2 YFSETQ. V trimming: 2 bases; J trimming: 3 bases; junction bases outside the gene matches: 10. In nucleotides, the CDR3 is TGCGCCAGCAGCTTAATCCCCCCCGGGACAGGGGACACCGGGGAGCTGTTTTTT. This codes for CASSLIPPGTGDTGELFF.

V usage is TRBV4-1 and J usage is TRBJ1-1; D is possibly TRBD1 (5 bases). V lost 0 bases and J lost 6, with 14 bases in between. The germline gives CDR1 MGHRA, CDR2 YSYEKL. The CDR3 has 15 residues. The CDR3 region is CASSQDSHRSSEAFF. In DNA form, the CDR3 reads TGCGCCAGCAGCCAAGATTCCCACAGGTCGTCTGAAGCTTTCTTT.

The chain has TRBV7-9 and TRBJ1-2; D gene ambiguous. Germline loops: CDR1 SEHNR, CDR2 FQNEAQ (reference sequence). Trimming removed 7 bases from V and 0 bases from J, with 15 bases in between. The CDR3 contains 15 residues. CDR3 region: CASTLWEGSNYGYTF. The CDR3 DNA reads as TGTGCCAGCACCTTGTGGGAGGGTTCTAACTATGGCTACACCTTC.

V usage is TRBV5-1 and J usage is TRBJ1-1, with D uncertain. The CDR3 has 14 amino acids. Germline V gives CDR1 SGHRS, CDR2 YFSETQ. Trimming removed 4 bases from V and 1 base from J, with 11 bases in between. The CDR3 here is CASSTQGSNTEAFF. In nucleotides, the CDR3 is TGCGCCAGCAGCACTCAAGGTTCGAACACTGAAGCTTTCTTT.

V and J are TRBV9 and TRBJ1-2; D is ambiguous. The CDR3 totals 16 residues. Looked up from germline, CDR1 is SGDLS and CDR2 is YYNGEE. Trimming cost V 0 bases and J 7 bases, with 19 bases left between them. CDR3 nucleotide sequence: TGTGCCAGCAGCGTAGCTTCAGGCCGGCAGCTCAGTGGCTACACCTTC. Encoded protein: CASSVASGRQLSGYTF.

This chain links TRBV7-6 with TRBJ2-5, with 8 bases lining up with TRBD2. Germline V CDR1 and CDR2: SGHVS, FNYEAQ. The ends lost 2 bases at V and 2 bases at J; junction bases unmatched: 7. This CDR3 has 16 residues. The CDR3 spells CASSLMSGRRQETQYF. CDR3 coding DNA: TGTGCCAGCAGCTTAATGAGCGGGAGAAGGCAAGAGACCCAGTACTTC.

V usage is TRBV9 and J usage is TRBJ1-3; TRBD1 might be the D (6 bases). There are 15 residues in the CDR3. Per germline, CDR1 SGDLS and CDR2 YYNGEE. Trimming stripped 3 bases from V and 4 bases from J, with 14 bases between. CDR3 amino acids: CASSGYGTPGNTIYF. CDR3 coding DNA: TGTGCCAGCAGCGGTTATGGGACACCGGGAAACACCATATATTTT.

This clone was counted a few times. V usage is TRBV4-1 and J usage is TRBJ1-1, with a possible D match to TRBD1 (6 bases). V dropped 0 bases and J dropped 3 bases, with 11 bases sitting between them. The CDR3 spans 15 residues. Germline V gene data show CDR1 as MGHRA and CDR2 as YSYEKL. The chain's CDR3 is CASSQDHRADTEAFF. CDR3 sequence (DNA): TGCGCCAGCAGCCAAGATCACAGGGCGGACACTGAAGCTTTCTTT.

The genes are TRBV27 and TRBJ1-2, with D perhaps matching TRBD1 (6 bases). The V gene's germline CDR1 is MNHEY and CDR2 SMNVEV (reference sequence). V was cut by 3 bases and J by 6 bases, with 14 bases left in between. The CDR3 sequence is 14 residues long. CDR3 sequence: CASSFRGGGDGYTF. DNA for the CDR3: TGTGCCAGCAGTTTTCGTGGGGGCGGTGATGGCTACACCTTC.

The genes are TRBV19 and TRBJ2-1; 11 nucleotides align to TRBD2. The germline CDR1 and CDR2 sequences are LNHDA and SQIVND (reference sequence). The CDR3 contains 16 residues. Germline trimming cut 1 base from V and 6 bases from J; bases unmatched to any gene: 5. CDR3 nucleotides: TGTGCCAGTAGTATAGGGTTACTAGCGGGAGTCAATGAGCAGTTCTTC. This gives the protein CASSIGLLAGVNEQFF.

Ten or more counts support this clone. Other DNA sequences from this sample encode an identical CDR3 as well. The chain has TRBV18 and TRBJ2-7; no clear D. With 6 bases removed from V and 0 bases from J, the gap between germline ends came to 9 bases. The CDR3 is 13 amino acids. Germline V lookup: CDR1 KGHSH, CDR2 LQKENI. CDR3: CASSLQSSYEQYF. CDR3 nucleotides: TGTGCCAGCTCCCTACAGAGCTCCTACGAGCAGTACTTC.

The chain recombines TRBV5-6 with TRBJ2-3; D gene unclear. CDR3 length: 15 amino acids. Germline V gives CDR1 SGHDT, CDR2 YYEEEE. V lost 1 base to trimming and J lost 2 bases, with 11 bases between them. Written as DNA, the CDR3 is TGTGCCAGCAGCTTGTGGGGTCAGTACACAGATACGCAGTATTTT. This encodes CASSLWGQYTDTQYF.

The V and J genes are TRBV27 and TRBJ1-2; the D gene is possibly TRBD1 (5 bases). The V end lost 7 bases, the J end lost 8 bases, and 17 bases lay between the germline ends. Germline CDR1 reads MNHEY; CDR2 reads SMNVEV (reference sequence). The CDR3 spans 13 residues. CDR3: CASKPGRYTGYTF. The DNA of the CDR3 is TGTGCCAGCAAACCGGGACGTTACACCGGCTACACCTTC.

The chain combines TRBV9 with TRBJ2-1; D might be TRBD1 or TRBD2, each matching 5 bases. V gave up 1 base and J gave up 9 bases, with 11 bases separating them. The CDR3 extends over 13 amino acids. Per the germline V gene, CDR1 is SGDLS and CDR2 is YYNGEE. CDR3 sequence reads: CASSVLGVAEQFF. The CDR3, as DNA: TGTGCCAGCAGCGTACTGGGGGTGGCTGAGCAGTTCTTC.

The CDR3 loop reads CASSRGAQAGSPNYGYTF. In DNA, the CDR3 is TGTGCCAGCAGCCGGGGGGCGCAGGCGGGGTCCCCTAACTATGGCTACACCTTC. This sequence joins TRBV7-9 and TRBJ1-2; D is possibly TRBD1 (6 bases). V was trimmed by 5 bases and J by 0 bases, leaving 22 bases between them. CDR1 and CDR2 from the germline V gene are SEHNR and FQNEAQ (reference sequence). CDR3 size: 18 residues.

The table lists this clone with many counts. V and J are TRBV19 and TRBJ1-4; D perhaps matches TRBD1 (5 bases). Germline assignment: CDR1 LNHDA and CDR2 SQIVND (reference sequence). V gave up 4 bases and J gave up 13 bases, with 10 bases separating them. The CDR3 is 11 residues long. CDR3 coding DNA: TGTGCCAGTAGTACGGGGCAGAGACTGTTTTTT. The encoded protein is CASSTGQRLFF.